The 27 T cell receptor beta chains below all came from one sample that was sequenced in a study of shared clonotypes between healthy human individuals. Libraries were prepared by immunoSEQ multiplex PCR; TCRdb keeps only in-frame clonotypes and omits some of them. The sample gives approximately 2.3 million clones, over 85% of which show up once; roughly 0.36% is in the top ten. Sequencing was done on a sample of naive CD4+ T cells from PBMCs. Indicated subset: CD45RA+ positively selected. These receptors all stem from a man between 18 and 29 years old in good health. Some clones in this sample may be carry-over from other donors' samples.

A remark on this clone: The identical CDR3 is also encoded by other nucleotide sequences in the sample. This rearrangement joins TRBV6-5 to TRBJ2-4, with TRBD1 matching over 7 bases. Germline V lookup: CDR1 MNHEY, CDR2 SVGAGI. The ends lost 4 bases at V and 4 bases at J; junction bases unmatched: 4. The length of the CDR3 is 14 residues. The CDR3 DNA reads as TGTGCCAGCAGTTCAAGGGACAGTAAAAACATTCAGTACTTC. Translating gives CASSSRDSKNIQYF.

This clone was seen only once. The chain combines TRBV2 with TRBJ2-1; 7 bases are a match to TRBD1. Losses at the gene ends were 6 bases for V and 15 bases for J; bases not matched to a gene: 8. Germline lookup yields CDR1 SNHLY and CDR2 FYNNEI. This CDR3 comprises 11 residues. CDR3 DNA: TGTGCCAGCAGGCAGGACAGGCCGTCGTTCTTC. The encoded protein is CASRQDRPSFF.

V usage is TRBV19 and J usage is TRBJ2-5; D remains unclear. Trimming stripped 4 bases from V and 2 bases from J, with 8 bases between. Germline CDR1 and CDR2: LNHDA and SQIVND (reference sequence). This CDR3 has 13 residues. CDR3 in amino acids: CASSRVEQETQYF. The CDR3 DNA follows: TGTGCCAGTAGTAGGGTGGAGCAAGAGACCCAGTACTTC.

A word on this clone: A much larger clone differs from this one at a single base, so this may be a read error. This rearrangement joins TRBV7-9 to TRBJ2-7; D unclear. CDR3 size: 11 residues. Germline CDR1 reads SEHNR; CDR2 reads FQNEAQ (reference sequence). Deletions cut 1 base from V and 5 bases from J, with 3 bases between. The CDR3 sequence: CASSLVHEQYF. As DNA, the CDR3 is TGTGCCAGCAGCTTAGTCCACGAGCAGTACTTC.

To note about this clone: The germline gene is not matched at one end of the junction; a read error may be the cause. Additional DNA sequences in this sample encode the identical CDR3. The chain is built from TRBV5-1 and TRBJ2-2; D is possibly TRBD1 (6 bases). CDR1 and CDR2 (germline): SGHRS, YFSETQ. This CDR3 is built from 15 residues. As DNA, the CDR3 is TGCGCCAGCAGCCCCCGGGACACGAATACCGGGGAGCTGTTTTTT. It is translated as CASSPRDTNTGELFF.

This clone was seen a handful of times. The chain employs TRBV5-1 and TRBJ1-2, with D maybe TRBD1 (5 bases). The CDR3 length is 14 residues. Germline V CDR1 and CDR2: SGHRS, YFSETQ. The V end was cut by 0 bases, the J end by 8 bases, with 14 bases between. Here the CDR3 reads CASSLDSQGEGYTF. DNA for the CDR3: TGCGCCAGCAGCTTGGACTCGCAGGGAGAAGGCTACACCTTC.

The chain carries TRBV7-3 and TRBJ2-2; D is possibly TRBD1 (6 bases). The CDR3 spans 16 residues. Trimming pared 5 bases from V and 3 bases from J, leaving 16 bases between. Germline lookup yields CDR1 SGHTA and CDR2 FQGTGA. CDR3 amino acids: CASSPLVYRDTGELFF. The DNA of the CDR3 is TGTGCCAGCAGCCCCTTAGTTTACAGGGACACCGGGGAGCTGTTTTTT.

With regard to this clone: Different DNA sequences within this sample yield the same CDR3. The J gene is TRBJ1-3, the V gene TRBV30; D is unresolved. CDR1 is GTSNPN and CDR2 is SVGIG in the germline V gene (reference sequence). The CDR3 sequence is 15 residues long. V dropped 2 bases and J dropped 0 bases, with 11 bases sitting between them. The CDR3 nucleotides read TGTGCCTGGAGTTCCGGCACATCCTCTGGAAACACCATATATTTT. This translates into CAWSSGTSSGNTIYF.

The rearrangement joins TRBV29-1 to TRBJ2-5, with 8 bases aligning to TRBD2. CDR1 is SQVTM, CDR2 ANQGSEA, per germline. CDR3 length: 16 residues. V shed 0 bases and J 2 bases; nucleotides not matched to a gene: 8. This chain's CDR3 is CSVEDLAGGLQETQYF. In nucleotides, the CDR3 is TGCAGCGTTGAAGATCTTGCGGGAGGTCTACAAGAGACCCAGTACTTC.

This chain joins TRBV6-5 and TRBJ1-2; 8 bases are a match to TRBD1. The V and J ends lost 5 bases and 4 bases, in that order; junction bases with no gene match: 6. This CDR3 is built from 14 residues. Per germline, CDR1 MNHEY and CDR2 SVGAGI. CDR3 nucleotide sequence: TGTGCCAGCAGTCGGACAGGGATCGGCTATGGCTACACCTTC. Translation: CASSRTGIGYGYTF.

This clone showed up just once. The gene calls are TRBV27 and TRBJ2-5; D gene uncertain. CDR3 length: 13 residues. Per the germline V gene, CDR1 is MNHEY and CDR2 is SMNVEV (reference sequence). Trimming removed 3 bases from V and 5 bases from J, with 10 bases in between. DNA of the CDR3: TGTGCCAGCAGTTTTCGCACGGATGAGACCCAGTACTTC. It yields the protein CASSFRTDETQYF.

The chain couples TRBV30 to TRBJ2-6, with D possibly being TRBD1 (5 bases). V was shortened by 3 bases and J by 0 bases, with 12 bases between the two germline ends. The CDR3 extends over 16 amino acids. CDR1 and CDR2 from the germline V gene are GTSNPN and SVGIG (reference sequence). In DNA form, the CDR3 reads TGTGCCTGGAGGAGGTGGGGCGACTCTGGGGCCAACGTCCTGACTTTC. This codes for CAWRRWGDSGANVLTF.

The gene calls are TRBV18 and TRBJ2-7; the D is unclear. This CDR3 comprises 11 residues. Germline V gives CDR1 KGHSH, CDR2 LQKENI. V lost 2 bases to trimming and J lost 7 bases, with 6 bases between them. In nucleotides, the CDR3 is TGTGCCAGCTCACCAAGTAATGAGCAGTACTTC. Protein sequence: CASSPSNEQYF.

The rearrangement links TRBV5-1 to TRBJ2-2; 7 positions agree with TRBD2. The CDR3 consists of 17 residues. Germline V gene sequence: CDR1 SGHRS, CDR2 YFSETQ. J gave up 2 bases and V 6 bases, and 13 bases lay outside the gene matches. The DNA for the CDR3 is TGCGCCAGCATCAATATGCCCAGCGGGGTTAACACCGGGGAGCTGTTTTTT. This encodes CASINMPSGVNTGELFF.

The gene calls are TRBV6-5 and TRBJ2-7; a weak D match, TRBD1 (6 bases). In germline, CDR1 is MNHEY, CDR2 SVGAGI. V lost 5 bases and J lost 5, with 16 bases in between. The CDR3 has 14 amino acids. The CDR3, as DNA: TGTGCCAGCAGTCCGAGGACAGTTCCCAACGAGCAGTACTTC. It is translated as CASSPRTVPNEQYF.

This chain uses TRBV19 with TRBJ2-2; D is unresolved. V lost 9 bases, J lost 5 bases, and 16 bases lay in between. From germline, CDR1 is LNHDA and CDR2 SQIVND (reference sequence). There are 14 residues in the CDR3. The CDR3 spells CASRVYSPTGELFF. The DNA for the CDR3 is TGTGCCAGCCGCGTGTATTCCCCGACCGGGGAGCTGTTTTTT.

CDR3: CASSVGQGGDTEAFF. The CDR3 DNA reads as TGCGCCAGCAGCGTAGGACAGGGAGGGGACACTGAAGCTTTCTTT. This chain uses TRBV5-1 with TRBJ1-1, with 8 nucleotides matching TRBD1. The CDR3 sequence is 15 residues long. V was clipped by 4 bases and J by 3 bases; unmatched bases: 8. CDR1 SGHRS and CDR2 YFSETQ come from the germline V gene.

This chain uses TRBV18 with TRBJ1-1; unclear D gene. V lost 2 bases and J lost 5, with 12 bases in between. The CDR3 contains 14 residues. Germline CDR1 and CDR2: KGHSH and LQKENI. The CDR3 loop is CASSPSGIPTEAFF. CDR3 nucleotide sequence: TGTGCCAGCTCACCATCGGGGATACCGACTGAAGCTTTCTTT.

The V call is TRBV6-1, the J call TRBJ1-5; D may be TRBD1 (5 bases). The V gene's germline CDR1 is MNHNS and CDR2 SASEGT. The CDR3 runs 14 residues. V was clipped by 4 bases and J by 7 bases, with 14 bases between them. CDR3 nucleotides: TGTGCCAGCAGTGCCGCGGGACGTCTGCAGCCCCAGCATTTT. Translation gives CASSAAGRLQPQHF.

J is TRBJ2-5 and V is TRBV10-3; 7 nucleotides agree with TRBD2. With V trimmed by 5 bases and J by 1 base, 10 bases remained unmatched. This CDR3 has 16 amino acids. From germline, CDR1 is ENHRY and CDR2 SYGVKD. The CDR3 region has the DNA TGTGCCATCAGTACCCGTTTGACTAGCTTCCAAGAGACCCAGTACTTC. This encodes CAISTRLTSFQETQYF.

In regard to this clone: The same CDR3 is also encoded by other DNA sequences in this sample. The chain uses TRBV5-1 and TRBJ2-1; no definite D call. Germline CDR1 reads SGHRS; CDR2 reads YFSETQ. This CDR3 has 13 amino acids. The germline V and J ends were trimmed by 0 bases and 6 bases, with 7 bases remaining between them. DNA for the CDR3: TGCGCCAGCAGCTTGGTCGGTGGCAATGAGCAGTTCTTC. As protein: CASSLVGGNEQFF.

J is TRBJ1-1 and V is TRBV5-1, with 8 bases lining up with TRBD1. The CDR3 sequence is 15 residues long. Germline V lookup: CDR1 SGHRS, CDR2 YFSETQ. The V gene end was trimmed by 3 bases and the J gene end by 1 base; junction bases not matched to a gene: 5. The CDR3 protein is CASSWMTGENTEAFF. The CDR3 DNA is TGCGCCAGCAGCTGGATGACAGGGGAGAACACTGAAGCTTTCTTT.

The rearrangement links TRBV6-5 to TRBJ2-7; D not resolved. The germline V and J ends were trimmed by 6 bases and 4 bases, with 7 bases remaining between them. CDR1 is MNHEY, CDR2 SVGAGI, per germline. CDR3 size: 11 residues. CDR3 sequence (DNA): TGTGCCAGCAGGTCAAGTTACGAGCAGTACTTC. It specifies CASRSSYEQYF.

V is TRBV6-6 and J is TRBJ2-1; TRBD2 is a possible D gene (5 bases). Germline CDR1 MNHNY, CDR2 SVGAGI (reference sequence). CDR3 size: 15 residues. V was trimmed by 3 bases and J by 2 bases, leaving 11 bases between them. Here the CDR3 DNA reads TGTGCCAGCAGTTATTTGAGGGCCCCCTACAATGAGCAGTTCTTC. Its translation is CASSYLRAPYNEQFF.

The rearrangement joins TRBV19 to TRBJ2-7; D uncertain. The CDR3 loop spans 14 amino acids. The germline V gene has CDR1 LNHDA and CDR2 SQIVND (reference sequence). The germline V and J ends were trimmed by 7 bases and 0 bases, with 13 bases remaining between them. CDR3 sequence (DNA): TGTGCCAGTAAAAAGGCCCCACACTCCTACGAGCAGTACTTC. This sequence encodes CASKKAPHSYEQYF.

The chain uses TRBV19 and TRBJ2-5, with no clear D. Per germline, CDR1 LNHDA and CDR2 SQIVND (reference sequence). This CDR3 is built from 14 residues. Trimming left V 6 bases short and J 5 bases short, with 16 bases between. CDR3: CASSKIFGAETQYF. CDR3 DNA sequence: TGTGCCAGTAGCAAAATCTTCGGTGCGGAGACCCAGTACTTC.

The chain couples TRBV30 to TRBJ1-5, with a possible D match to TRBD1 (5 bases). Deletions cut 0 bases from V and 2 bases from J, with 11 bases between. Germline assignment: CDR1 GTSNPN and CDR2 SVGIG (reference sequence). The CDR3 totals 15 residues. The CDR3 DNA follows: TGTGCCTGGAGTGTGGATGGGGCTGGCAATCAGCCCCAGCATTTT. Protein: CAWSVDGAGNQPQHF.